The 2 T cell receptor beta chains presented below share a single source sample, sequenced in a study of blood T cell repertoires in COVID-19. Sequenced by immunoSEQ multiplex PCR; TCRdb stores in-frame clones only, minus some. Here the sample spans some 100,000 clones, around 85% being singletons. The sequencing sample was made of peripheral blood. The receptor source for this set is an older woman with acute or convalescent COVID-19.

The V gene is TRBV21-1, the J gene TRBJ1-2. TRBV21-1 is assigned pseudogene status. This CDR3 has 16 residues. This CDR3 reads CASSKTSPGTNYGYTF. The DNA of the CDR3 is TGTGCCAGCAGCAAAACGTCTCCGGGAACTAACTATGGCTACACCTTC.

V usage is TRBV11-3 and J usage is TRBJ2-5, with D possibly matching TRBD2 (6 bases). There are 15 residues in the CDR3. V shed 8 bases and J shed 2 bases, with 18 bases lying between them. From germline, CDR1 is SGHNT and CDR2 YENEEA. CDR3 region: CASRGVVGTQETQYF. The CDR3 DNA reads TGTGCCAGCCGCGGAGTAGTGGGGACTCAAGAGACCCAGTACTTC.